The 17 T cell receptor beta chains below come from one sample, sequenced in a study of identical twins. TCRdb re-analysed the 5' RACE reads in MiXCR, keeping a single row per CDR3 protein. The sample includes 430,000 or so distinct CDR3 sequences, 20% to 25% of them seen just once. These same data were also listed under a study on T cells expressing NK-cell markers.

Input material: CD4+ T cells sorted from blood. The origin of the receptors is a woman between 18 and 29 years old in good health.

The chain joins TRBV12-3 or TRBV12-4 to TRBJ1-2; the match to TRBD1 covers 12 bases. The CDR3 length is 17 residues. With 1 base clipped from V and 7 bases from J, the junction kept 10 bases outside the gene matches. CDR3 nucleotides: TGTGCCAGCAGTTTAGACAGCTCGGGACAGGGGGCTCGTGGCTACACCTTC. Its protein product is CASSLDSSGQGARGYTF.

This clonotype was counted only a few times. The chain links TRBV11-2 to TRBJ2-1; 8 bases line up with TRBD2. V lost 4 bases, J lost 6 bases, and 5 bases stayed unmatched. Germline V gene lookup returns CDR1 SGHAT and CDR2 FQNNGV. The CDR3 covers 14 residues. The CDR3 DNA sequence: TGTGCCAGCAGCTCCTCACGGGGGGGCAATGAGCAGTTCTTC. Residues: CASSSSRGGNEQFF.

The chain uses TRBV7-2 and TRBJ2-3; D might be TRBD1 (5 bases). The CDR3 has 15 residues. Germline V CDR1 and CDR2: SGHTA, FQGNSA. Trimming removed 5 bases at V and 4 bases at J, with 16 bases between. The CDR3 spells CASSPAGSGADTQYF. The CDR3 DNA reads as TGTGCCAGCAGCCCTGCAGGGTCTGGCGCAGATACGCAGTATTTT.

The chain employs TRBV7-9 and TRBJ2-7, with D perhaps given as TRBD1 or TRBD2 (5 bases each). This CDR3 has 15 amino acids. V was pared by 5 bases and J by 0 bases, with 14 bases between. From germline, CDR1 is SEHNR and CDR2 FQNEAQ (reference sequence). The CDR3 sequence is CASSPGRGASYEQYF. CDR3 coding DNA: TGTGCCAGCAGCCCGGGGAGAGGGGCCTCCTACGAGCAGTACTTC.

This rearrangement joins TRBV7-2 to TRBJ2-6; D unresolved. This CDR3 spans 13 amino acids. V shed 3 bases and J shed 5 bases, with 5 bases lying between them. The germline CDR1 and CDR2 sequences are SGHTA and FQGNSA. CDR3 nucleotide sequence: TGTGCCAGCAGCTTTAAGAGGGCCAACGTCCTGACTTTC. This encodes CASSFKRANVLTF.

This clonotype has only a few counts. The chain recombines TRBV11-2 with TRBJ2-7, with unresolved D. The V gene lost 3 bases and the J gene lost 2 bases, with 14 bases spanning the gap. Germline lookup yields CDR1 SGHAT and CDR2 FQNNGV. The CDR3 is made up of 15 amino acids. The CDR3 protein is CASSFGPPGAYEQYF. CDR3 sequence (DNA): TGTGCCAGCAGCTTCGGACCGCCGGGCGCCTACGAGCAGTACTTC.

This clonotype was seen only a few times. The rearrangement links TRBV24-1 to TRBJ2-2; D is possibly TRBD1 (6 bases). V lost 12 bases and J 5 bases, leaving 12 bases between the germline ends. This CDR3 has 12 amino acids. In germline, CDR1 is KGHDR, CDR2 SFDVKD. CDR3 nucleotide sequence: TGTGCCTCCACAGGGCGAACCGGGGAGCTGTTTTTT. Its translation is CASTGRTGELFF.

This clonotype came up a few times. The chain recombines TRBV24-1 with TRBJ2-5; tentative D call: TRBD1 (5 bases). Trimming removed 9 bases from V and 5 bases from J, with 12 bases in between. From germline, CDR1 is KGHDR and CDR2 SFDVKD. The CDR3 length is 12 residues. Written as DNA, the CDR3 is TGTGCCACCGCAGGGAAGGACGAGACCCAGTACTTC. Protein product: CATAGKDETQYF.

The V call is TRBV20-1, the J call TRBJ2-1; TRBD2 matches at 9 bases. This CDR3 is 18 amino acids long. V dropped 2 bases and J dropped 8; count of bases not matched to a gene: 19. Germline CDR1 is DFQATT and CDR2 is SNEGSKA (reference sequence). The CDR3, as DNA: TGCAGTGCTAGACCCTACGGGGCTAGCGGGGAGACGTTCTATGAGCAGTTCTTC. Amino acid sequence: CSARPYGASGETFYEQFF.

The J gene is TRBJ1-2, the V gene TRBV7-3, with D maybe TRBD1 (6 bases). The CDR3 contains 13 residues. Germline values: CDR1 SGHTA, CDR2 FQGTGA. The V gene lost 1 base and the J gene lost 8 bases, with 11 bases spanning the gap. CDR3 nucleotide sequence: TGTGCCAGCAGCTTAATACAGGGTGGAGGCTACACCTTC. It translates to CASSLIQGGGYTF.

The rearrangement uses TRBV29-1 and TRBJ2-1; D ambiguous. The CDR3 is 14 amino acids. V lost 1 base and J 6 bases, leaving 13 bases between the germline ends. Germline values: CDR1 SQVTM, CDR2 ANQGSEA. The CDR3 here is CSVEGHSELNEQFF. The CDR3 DNA follows: TGCAGCGTTGAAGGGCATTCGGAACTCAATGAGCAGTTCTTC.

V gene TRBV7-9 combines with J gene TRBJ2-2; 7 bases agree with TRBD1. The trim removed 4 bases at V and 4 bases at J, leaving 6 bases unmatched. CDR1 SEHNR and CDR2 FQNEAQ come from the germline V gene (reference sequence). The CDR3 length is 15 residues. The CDR3 nucleotides are TGTGCCAGCAGCTGGGACAGTTTTATCACCGGGGAGCTGTTTTTT. Amino acid sequence: CASSWDSFITGELFF. The whole variable domain, remainder taken from reference TRBV7-9 and TRBJ2-2, is DTGVSQNPRHKITKRGQNVTFRCDPISEHNRLYWYRQTLGQGPEFLTYFQNEAQLEKSRLLSDRFSAERPKGSFSTLEIQRTEQGDSAMYLCASSWDSFITGELFFGEGSRLTVL.

The rearrangement joins TRBV5-6 to TRBJ1-2; D gene uncertain. Germline lookup yields CDR1 SGHDT and CDR2 YYEEEE. The CDR3 runs 14 residues. The V and J ends lost 6 bases and 6 bases respectively, with 18 bases between them. CDR3 bases: TGTGCCAGCACCGCTTGGGGTGCGGATAATGGCTACACCTTC. It is translated as CASTAWGADNGYTF. Full variable domain (missing parts from reference TRBV5-6 and TRBJ1-2): DAGVTQSPTHLIKTRGQQVTLRCSPKSGHDTVSWYQQALGQGPQFIFQYYEEEERQRGNFPDRFSGHQFPNYSSELNVNALLLGDSALYLCASTAWGADNGYTFGSGTRLTVV.

The J gene is TRBJ1-1, the V gene TRBV12-3 or TRBV12-4; unclear D gene. The CDR3 covers 14 residues. Trimming cost V 6 bases and J 0 bases, with 11 bases left between them. The CDR3 DNA reads TGTGCCAGCAGCATACAGCATTTGAACACTGAAGCTTTCTTT. It yields the protein CASSIQHLNTEAFF.

The chain links TRBV5-1 to TRBJ2-2; 8 bases fit TRBD2. There are 18 residues in the CDR3. Unmatched junction bases numbered 7, after V lost 0 bases and J lost 0 bases. The germline CDR1 and CDR2 sequences are SGHRS and YFSETQ. CDR3 in amino acids: CASSLAGAGAANTGELFF. The CDR3 DNA is TGCGCCAGCAGCTTGGCTGGAGCGGGGGCCGCGAACACCGGGGAGCTGTTTTTT.

The chain carries TRBV19 and TRBJ2-7; D is perhaps TRBD2 (5 bases). This CDR3 has 14 residues. Germline-derived CDR1 and CDR2 are LNHDA and SQIVND (reference sequence). V was cut by 3 bases and J by 0 bases, with 9 bases left in between. The CDR3 here is CASSIGRGSYEQYF. CDR3 DNA sequence: TGTGCCAGTAGTATCGGACGGGGCTCCTACGAGCAGTACTTC. Looking up the rest from reference TRBV19 and TRBJ2-7 gives the full variable domain: DGGITQSPKYLFRKEGQNVTLSCEQNLNHDAMYWYRQDPGQGLRLIYYSQIVNDFQKGDIAEGYSVSREKKESFPLTVTSAQKNPTAFYLCASSIGRGSYEQYFGPGTRLTVT.

This clonotype has more than one count but fewer than ten. V and J are TRBV6-2 or TRBV6-3 and TRBJ2-7; weak D call: TRBD1 (6 bases). From germline, CDR1 is MNHEY and CDR2 SVGEGT. The ends were cut back, 8 bases at V and 3 bases at J, with 17 bases in the middle. The CDR3 totals 14 residues. As DNA, the CDR3 is TGTGCCAGCCGGAAAGGGCAGGGGAGCTACGAGCAGTACTTC. Translating it yields CASRKGQGSYEQYF.